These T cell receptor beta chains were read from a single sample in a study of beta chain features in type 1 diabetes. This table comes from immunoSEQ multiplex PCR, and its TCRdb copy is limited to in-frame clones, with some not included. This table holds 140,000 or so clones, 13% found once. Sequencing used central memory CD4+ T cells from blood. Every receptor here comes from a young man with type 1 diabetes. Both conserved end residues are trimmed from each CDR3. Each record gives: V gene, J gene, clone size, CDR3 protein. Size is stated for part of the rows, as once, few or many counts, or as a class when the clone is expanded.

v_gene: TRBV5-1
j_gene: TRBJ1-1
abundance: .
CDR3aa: ASSIGQGNTEAF

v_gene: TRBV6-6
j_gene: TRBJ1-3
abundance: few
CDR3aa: ASRQDMISGNTIY

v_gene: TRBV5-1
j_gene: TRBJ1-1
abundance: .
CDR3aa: ASSALTGVNTEAF

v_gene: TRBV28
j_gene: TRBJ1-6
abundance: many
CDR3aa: ASSLLMGDNSPLH

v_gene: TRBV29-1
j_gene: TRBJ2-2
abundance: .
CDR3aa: SVPRRGDTGELF

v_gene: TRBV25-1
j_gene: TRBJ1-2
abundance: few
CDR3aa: ASSEDSGIGVYGYT

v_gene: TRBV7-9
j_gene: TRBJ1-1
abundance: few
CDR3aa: ASSFSPNTEAF

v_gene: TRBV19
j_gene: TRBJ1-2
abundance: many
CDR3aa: ASSIQSPSMDGYT

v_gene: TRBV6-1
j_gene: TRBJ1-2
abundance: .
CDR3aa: ASSLQGDINYGYT

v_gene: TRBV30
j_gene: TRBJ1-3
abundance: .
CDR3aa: AWSRDRVSRSSGNTIY

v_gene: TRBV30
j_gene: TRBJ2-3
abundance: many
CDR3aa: AWSPARDTQY

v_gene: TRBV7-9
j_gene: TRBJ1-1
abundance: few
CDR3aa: ASSLDGTGNTEAF

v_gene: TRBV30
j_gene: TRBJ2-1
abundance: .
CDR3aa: AWSVRQGANEQF

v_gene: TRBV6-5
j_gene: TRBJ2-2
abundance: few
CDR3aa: ASSYSILISGELF

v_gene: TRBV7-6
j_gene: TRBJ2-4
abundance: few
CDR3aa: ASSLGGQGNKNIQY

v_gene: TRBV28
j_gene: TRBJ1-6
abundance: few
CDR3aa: ASSPSDRANSPLH

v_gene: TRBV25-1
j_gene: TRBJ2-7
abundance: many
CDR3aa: ASSELGTGGMSEQY

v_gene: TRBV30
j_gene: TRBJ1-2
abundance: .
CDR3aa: AWSLAAGYT

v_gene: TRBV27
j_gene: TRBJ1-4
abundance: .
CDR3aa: ASRPQGLREKLF

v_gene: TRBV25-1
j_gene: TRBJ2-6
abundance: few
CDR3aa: ASSDRDSGANVLT

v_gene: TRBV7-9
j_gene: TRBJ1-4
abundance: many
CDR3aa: ASSLGGINEKLF

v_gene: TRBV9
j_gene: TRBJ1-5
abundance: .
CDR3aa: ASSVGSNQPQH

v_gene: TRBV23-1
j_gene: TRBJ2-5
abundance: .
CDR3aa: ASSQPVRGETQY

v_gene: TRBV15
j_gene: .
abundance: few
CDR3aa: ATSRDQGTRGYEQY

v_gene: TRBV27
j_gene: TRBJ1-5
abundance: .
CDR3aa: ASSLLPGGAGNQPQH

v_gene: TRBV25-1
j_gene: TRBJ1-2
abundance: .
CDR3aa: ASSGYSNYYGYT

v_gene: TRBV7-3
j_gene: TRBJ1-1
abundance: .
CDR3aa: ASSRAPGDTEAF

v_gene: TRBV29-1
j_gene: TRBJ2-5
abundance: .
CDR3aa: SVALADQETQY

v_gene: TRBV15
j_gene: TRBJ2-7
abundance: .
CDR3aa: ATSPWTGTYEQY

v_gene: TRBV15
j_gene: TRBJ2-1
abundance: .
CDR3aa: ATSSQEGPRQATSSYNEQF

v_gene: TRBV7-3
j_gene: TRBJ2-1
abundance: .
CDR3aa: ASSSSGSRGLYNEQF

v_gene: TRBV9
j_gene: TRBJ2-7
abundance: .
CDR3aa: ASSVEGTSTYEQY

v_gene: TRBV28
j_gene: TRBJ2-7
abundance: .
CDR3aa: ASSPANTDEQY

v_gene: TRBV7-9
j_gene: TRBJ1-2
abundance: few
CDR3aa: ASSLPGAGYGYT

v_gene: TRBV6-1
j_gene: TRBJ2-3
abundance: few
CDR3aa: ASMAGGPADTQY

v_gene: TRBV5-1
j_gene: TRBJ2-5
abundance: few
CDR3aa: ASSSLAGGGETQY

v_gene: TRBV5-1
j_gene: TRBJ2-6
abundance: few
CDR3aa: ASSSSSGANVLT

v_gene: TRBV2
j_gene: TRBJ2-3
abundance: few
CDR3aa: ASIPAVGTDTQY

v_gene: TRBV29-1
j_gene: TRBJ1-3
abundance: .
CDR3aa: SAGDSGNTIY

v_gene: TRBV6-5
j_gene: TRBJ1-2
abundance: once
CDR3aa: ASSSLRGPGYT

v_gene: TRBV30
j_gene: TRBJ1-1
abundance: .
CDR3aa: AWSPDAGTEAF

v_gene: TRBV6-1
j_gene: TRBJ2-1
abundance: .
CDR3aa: ASSETGHPREQF